This T cell receptor beta chain was sequenced for a study of PD-1 blockade in classical Hodgkin lymphoma. Turning to the study itself: Patients got intravenous nivolumab 3 mg/kg every 2 weeks. Study-level points and caveats: Complete responders matched newly diagnosed patients in baseline diversity. By C4D1, diversity of CD4+ TCRs had risen significantly, whereas that of CD8+ TCRs had not.

The assay was immunoSEQ multiplex PCR, and TCRdb's table has in-frame clones only and misses some. The sample holds tens of thousands of clones, 70% to 90% seen once. Time point reported: cycle 4 day 1 (C4D1), after less than seven weeks of nivolumab. Every patient experienced relapse after autologous stem cell transplantation, and brentuximab vedotin exposure varied. About this clone itself: The antigen is undetermined.

The V end was cut by 3 bases, the J end by 7 bases, with 12 bases between. Germline CDR1 is GTSNPN and CDR2 is SVGIG (reference sequence). CDR3 length equals 12 residues. Sequenced material: peripheral blood mononuclear cells (PBMCs), taken before the fourth cycle of nivolumab. The clonotype originates from a human donor with classical Hodgkin lymphoma. The chain combines TRBV30 with TRBJ1-1, with D tentatively TRBD1 (5 bases). CDR3 bases: TGTGCCTGGAGGGAGGGGCTGGGTGAAGCTTTCTTT. It codes for CAWREGLGEAFF.